Following are 30 T cell receptor beta chains from one sample sequenced in a study of radiotherapy plus CTLA-4 blockade in lung cancer. Sequencing used immunoSEQ multiplex PCR; TCRdb keeps in-frame clones, though not all of them. The table shows 81,000 or so clones, with about 79% occurring only once. The sequencing here drew on peripheral blood, taken from a patient treated with radiotherapy plus ipilimumab. The receptors originated from a human donor with non-small cell lung cancer whose response to radiotherapy plus ipilimumab could not be evaluated. Some clones in this sample may be carry-over from other donors' samples.

The genes are TRBV4-2 and TRBJ2-2; 12 bases match TRBD2. Unmatched junction bases numbered 12, after V lost 0 bases and J lost 4 bases. Germline loops: CDR1 LGHNA, CDR2 YNFKEQ. The CDR3 has 20 residues. CDR3 loop: CASSQELLAGGRVGTGELFF. CDR3 DNA: TGTGCCAGCAGCCAAGAATTGCTAGCGGGGGGGCGGGTTGGCACCGGGGAGCTGTTTTTT.

This clone was observed a few times. V and J are TRBV5-1 and TRBJ2-1; maybe TRBD2 (5 bases). The CDR3 contains 15 residues. V was trimmed by 4 bases and J by 4 bases, leaving 15 bases between them. Germline V gives CDR1 SGHRS, CDR2 YFSETQ. CDR3 amino acids: CASSPGVGYYNEQFF. CDR3 nucleotide sequence: TGCGCCAGCAGCCCCGGGGTGGGGTATTACAATGAGCAGTTCTTC. The full variable domain, its missing parts supplied by reference TRBV5-1 and TRBJ2-1, is KAGVTQTPRYLIKTRGQQVTLSCSPISGHRSVSWYQQTPGQGLQFLFEYFSETQRNKGNFPGRFSGRQFSNSRSEMNVSTLELGDSALYLCASSPGVGYYNEQFFGPGTRLTVL.

The chain recombines TRBV7-2 with TRBJ2-5; 8 bases are a match to TRBD1. Germline V gene sequence: CDR1 SGHTA, CDR2 FQGNSA. The ends lost 2 bases at V and 5 bases at J; junction bases unmatched: 13. The CDR3 extends over 17 amino acids. The CDR3 coding sequence is TGTGCCAGCAGCTTATTCGGAGCAGGGGGCGCCGGGGAGACCCAGTACTTC. Translated: CASSLFGAGGAGETQYF.

The rearrangement uses TRBV6-6 and TRBJ2-1, with TRBD2 matching over 10 bases. V shed 4 bases, J shed 6 bases, and the junction held 6 bases outside the gene matches. This CDR3 contains 15 residues. The germline CDR1 and CDR2 sequences are MNHNY and SVGAGI (reference sequence). CDR3 DNA sequence: TGTGCCAGCAGTTCCGGGACTAGCGTCCTCAATGAGCAGTTCTTC. As protein: CASSSGTSVLNEQFF.

The chain has TRBV29-1 and TRBJ2-3; TRBD1 matches at 8 bases. Germline V gene lookup returns CDR1 SQVTM and CDR2 ANQGSEA. The CDR3 is made up of 14 amino acids. J lost 5 bases, V lost 4 bases, and 8 bases had no gene match. The CDR3 region is CSVGTTGVVDTQYF. Written as DNA, the CDR3 is TGCAGCGTTGGGACGACAGGGGTGGTAGATACGCAGTATTTT.

The chain joins TRBV5-6 to TRBJ2-5; 10 bases are a match to TRBD1. Looked up from germline, CDR1 is SGHDT and CDR2 is YYEEEE. The CDR3 spans 15 residues. V lost 4 bases and J lost 0; bases outside the gene matches: 3. The CDR3 reads CASSLGQGYQETQYF. The CDR3 nucleotides are TGTGCCAGCAGCCTGGGACAGGGGTACCAAGAGACCCAGTACTTC.

This chain joins TRBV4-1 and TRBJ2-7; D is possibly TRBD1 (5 bases). Per germline, CDR1 MGHRA and CDR2 YSYEKL. The V end lost 4 bases, the J end lost 2 bases, and 18 bases lay between the germline ends. The CDR3 is 16 amino acids. This CDR3 reads CASSPLGRTPTYEQYF. The CDR3 nucleotides are TGCGCCAGCAGCCCCCTGGGCAGGACACCCACCTACGAGCAGTACTTC.

The chain joins TRBV7-9 to TRBJ1-1, with TRBD1 as a possible D gene (5 bases). The V gene's germline CDR1 is SEHNR and CDR2 FQNEAQ (reference sequence). The ends were cut back, 4 bases at V and 2 bases at J, with 8 bases in the middle. CDR3 length equals 13 residues. CDR3 DNA: TGTGCCAGCAGCTCACAGGAAAACACTGAAGCTTTCTTT. Translated, it gives CASSSQENTEAFF.

The V and J genes are TRBV2 and TRBJ1-4; 9 nucleotides match TRBD1. The CDR3 covers 16 residues. The germline V gene encodes CDR1 SNHLY and CDR2 FYNNEI. The V gene end was trimmed by 4 bases and the J gene end by 6 bases; junction bases not matched to a gene: 9. The CDR3 sequence is CASSGRQGVRDEKLFF. CDR3 DNA: TGTGCCAGCAGTGGAAGACAGGGGGTGAGGGATGAAAAACTGTTTTTT. Using reference TRBV2 and TRBJ1-4 for the parts outside the CDR3, the full variable domain is EPEVTQTPSHQVTQMGQEVILRCVPISNHLYFYWYRQILGQKVEFLVSFYNNEISEKSEIFDDQFSVERPDGSNFTLKIRSTKLEDSAMYFCASSGRQGVRDEKLFFGSGTQLSVL.

This clone was seen a single time. The rearrangement joins TRBV11-3 to TRBJ2-7; unclear D gene. In germline, CDR1 is SGHNT, CDR2 YENEEA. Trimming removed 4 bases from V and 4 bases from J, with 11 bases in between. The CDR3 length is 13 residues. The CDR3 nucleotides are TGTGCCAGCAGCTACTATACGGAATACGAGCAGTACTTC. This encodes CASSYYTEYEQYF.

The chain combines TRBV4-1 with TRBJ2-1, with 8 nucleotides matching TRBD2. The germline CDR1 and CDR2 sequences are MGHRA and YSYEKL. V was pared by 4 bases and J by 2 bases, with 4 bases of the junction left unmatched. The CDR3 has 15 residues. CDR3 bases: TGCGCCAGCAGCCGGGCGGGGGGAACCTACAATGAGCAGTTCTTC. It translates to CASSRAGGTYNEQFF.

The chain links TRBV6-1 to TRBJ2-5, with D possibly being TRBD1 (5 bases). Germline-derived CDR1 and CDR2 are MNHNS and SASEGT. The CDR3 spans 14 residues. V lost 2 bases, J lost 3 bases, and 10 bases lay in between. CDR3 amino acids: CASSENTGEETQYF. The CDR3 DNA sequence: TGTGCCAGCAGTGAAAATACAGGCGAAGAGACCCAGTACTTC.

The table lists this clone with a few counts. The chain couples TRBV10-3 to TRBJ1-6; 7 bases fit TRBD1. CDR3 length: 16 residues. Germline V gene data show CDR1 as ENHRY and CDR2 as SYGVKD. Trimming cost V 10 bases and J 0 bases; bases outside gene matches: 9. DNA of the CDR3: TGTGCCACCAGGGAACAGGGGAGCTCCTATAATTCACCCCTCCACTTT. This sequence encodes CATREQGSSYNSPLHF.

The chain links TRBV29-1 to TRBJ2-7; tentative D call: TRBD2 (6 bases). V lost 6 bases and J lost 7, with 25 bases in between. Germline lookup yields CDR1 SQVTM and CDR2 ANQGSEA. This CDR3 has 15 amino acids. The CDR3 bases are TGCAGCGTGTTGTCGACAGACTTTGTCGGGGGTGAGCAGTACTTC. Its protein is CSVLSTDFVGGEQYF.

The chain combines TRBV27 with TRBJ2-1; 10 bases agree with TRBD2. CDR1 MNHEY and CDR2 SMNVEV come from the germline V gene (reference sequence). Germline trimming cut 6 bases from V and 6 bases from J; bases unmatched to any gene: 5. CDR3 length equals 14 residues. DNA for the CDR3: TGTGCCAGCAGAGTTCAGCGGGGGGGCAATGAGCAGTTCTTC. It translates to CASRVQRGGNEQFF.

V and J are TRBV7-2 and TRBJ2-7, with a weak D call TRBD1 (6 bases). CDR1 is SGHTA, CDR2 FQGNSA, per germline. The CDR3 spans 14 residues. The germline V and J ends were trimmed by 3 bases and 2 bases, with 11 bases remaining between them. The chain's CDR3 is CTSSLSQGPYEQYF. In DNA form, the CDR3 reads TGTACCAGCAGCTTGTCACAGGGACCCTACGAGCAGTACTTC.

The chain has TRBV20-1 and TRBJ1-3; TRBD1 agrees at 7 bases. The J segment lost 14 bases and the V segment lost 3 bases, leaving 7 bases of the junction unmatched. The germline CDR1 and CDR2 sequences are DFQATT and SNEGSKA (reference sequence). The CDR3 is 11 residues long. The CDR3 DNA reads TGCAGTGCTAGCCCAGACAGGGTCGTATATTTT. Its translation: CSASPDRVVYF.

The V and J genes are TRBV5-1 and TRBJ2-3; 7 bases map to TRBD1. Per the germline V gene, CDR1 is SGHRS and CDR2 is YFSETQ. The CDR3 has 14 amino acids. V shed 9 bases and J 2 bases; nucleotides not matched to a gene: 9. The CDR3 sequence: CATRGGQYTDTQYF. CDR3 DNA sequence: TGCGCCACCCGAGGGGGCCAGTACACAGATACGCAGTATTTT.

Concerning this clone itself: Other DNA sequences in the sample encode the same CDR3. The J gene is TRBJ1-1, the V gene TRBV9, with a possible D match to TRBD1 (6 bases). Deletions cut 0 bases from V and 2 bases from J, with 8 bases between. Per germline, CDR1 SGDLS and CDR2 YYNGEE. This CDR3 region has 14 residues. CDR3 nucleotide sequence: TGTGCCAGCAGCGTAGGACAGGACAACACTGAAGCTTTCTTT. Translated, it gives CASSVGQDNTEAFF.

This clone has a handful of counts. This chain links TRBV6-5 with TRBJ2-1; 7 bases align to TRBD2. V shed 5 bases and J 0 bases; nucleotides not matched to a gene: 4. Germline CDR1 MNHEY, CDR2 SVGAGI. This CDR3 has 15 residues. CDR3 bases: TGTGCCAGCAGTACCTGGACTAGCTCCTACAATGAGCAGTTCTTC. Encoded protein: CASSTWTSSYNEQFF.

The gene calls are TRBV5-1 and TRBJ2-7; 9 bases are a match to TRBD1. Germline trimming cut 0 bases from V and 0 bases from J; bases unmatched to any gene: 4. Germline V lookup: CDR1 SGHRS, CDR2 YFSETQ. The CDR3 spans 16 residues. The CDR3 region has the DNA TGCGCCAGCAGCTTGGGCGGGACAGGGTCCTCCTACGAGCAGTACTTC. It is translated as CASSLGGTGSSYEQYF.

This chain links TRBV7-3 with TRBJ2-3; 8 bases align to TRBD2. V was pared by 5 bases and J by 1 base, with 5 bases of the junction left unmatched. The CDR3 is 15 amino acids. The germline gives CDR1 SGHTA, CDR2 FQGTGA. This CDR3 reads CASSPVTSGTDTQYF. CDR3 sequence (DNA): TGTGCCAGCAGCCCTGTGACTAGCGGCACAGATACGCAGTATTTT. Full variable domain (rest looked up from reference TRBV7-3 and TRBJ2-3): GAGVSQTPSNKVTEKGKYVELRCDPISGHTALYWYRQSLGQGPEFLIYFQGTGAADDSGLPNDRFFAVRPEGSVSTLKIQRTERGDSAVYLCASSPVTSGTDTQYFGPGTRLTVL.

In its sample, this clone was seen a few times. The chain has TRBV11-2 and TRBJ2-7, with 8 bases identical to TRBD1. This CDR3 comprises 16 residues. Germline loops: CDR1 SGHAT, CDR2 FQNNGV. J lost 2 bases, V lost 1 base, and 7 bases had no gene match. The CDR3 loop reads CASSLGQGSLAYEQYF. The CDR3 nucleotides are TGTGCCAGCAGCTTAGGACAGGGGAGTTTAGCCTACGAGCAGTACTTC.

CDR3 protein: CASRPAGLTGELFF. The DNA for the CDR3 is TGTGCCAGCCGCCCCGCGGGGTTAACCGGGGAGCTGTTTTTT. The genes are TRBV6-5 and TRBJ2-2; the D gene is possibly TRBD2 (6 bases). The V gene lost 8 bases and the J gene lost 5 bases, with 15 bases spanning the gap. Germline assignment: CDR1 MNHEY and CDR2 SVGAGI. The CDR3 spans 14 residues.

This chain connects TRBV5-8 to TRBJ2-1; D is perhaps TRBD2 (7 bases). Per the germline V gene, CDR1 is SGHTS and CDR2 is YDEGEE. This CDR3 spans 15 amino acids. The germline V and J ends were trimmed by 0 bases and 5 bases, with 12 bases remaining between them. The CDR3 sequence is CASSLDRGADNEQFF. CDR3 nucleotides: TGTGCCAGCAGCTTGGACCGGGGGGCCGACAATGAGCAGTTCTTC.

The V gene is TRBV6-1, the J gene TRBJ2-3; D call uncertain. V lost 4 bases and J 0 bases, leaving 11 bases between the germline ends. Germline V gene sequence: CDR1 MNHNS, CDR2 SASEGT. The CDR3 length is 15 residues. The CDR3 DNA sequence: TGTGCCAGCAGTGGCAAGACTTCTAGCACAGATACGCAGTATTTT. This sequence encodes CASSGKTSSTDTQYF.

The chain combines TRBV9 with TRBJ2-5, with D possibly matching TRBD1 (6 bases). The CDR3 runs to 13 residues. Germline V gene data show CDR1 as SGDLS and CDR2 as YYNGEE. V was cut by 3 bases and J by 5 bases, with 11 bases left in between. This CDR3 is CASSAPGEETQYF. CDR3 in DNA: TGTGCCAGCAGCGCCCCAGGGGAGGAGACCCAGTACTTC.

The rearrangement joins TRBV2 to TRBJ2-1, with D tentatively TRBD2 (6 bases). Trimming took 9 bases from V and 7 from J, leaving 10 bases between them. This CDR3 region has 11 residues. Looked up from germline, CDR1 is SNHLY and CDR2 is FYNNEI. CDR3 nucleotides: TGTGCCAGGGCCGGGGGAAATGAGCAGTTCTTC. It codes for CARAGGNEQFF.

The sample holds one count of this clone. This chain links TRBV27 with TRBJ1-1; 8 bases fit TRBD1. The CDR3 runs to 15 residues. V shed 3 bases, J shed 1 base, and the junction held 4 bases outside the gene matches. Per the germline V gene, CDR1 is MNHEY and CDR2 is SMNVEV (reference sequence). The CDR3 reads CASSFGGQGNTEAFF. The CDR3 DNA is TGTGCCAGCAGTTTTGGTGGACAGGGGAACACTGAAGCTTTCTTT.

The J gene is TRBJ1-1, the V gene TRBV29-1; possible D gene TRBD1, 6 bases. CDR1 SQVTM and CDR2 ANQGSEA come from the germline V gene. Deletions cut 7 bases from V and 6 bases from J, with 15 bases between. This CDR3 is built from 12 residues. The CDR3 sequence: CSGNRDTSEAFF. In nucleotides, the CDR3 is TGCAGCGGGAACCGGGACACTTCTGAAGCTTTCTTT. Using reference TRBV29-1 and TRBJ1-1 for the parts outside the CDR3, the full variable domain is SAVISQKPSRDICQRGTSLTIQCQVDSQVTMMFWYRQQPGQSLTLIATANQGSEATYESGFVIDKFPISRPNLTFSTLTVSNMSPEDSSIYLCSGNRDTSEAFFGQGTRLTVV.